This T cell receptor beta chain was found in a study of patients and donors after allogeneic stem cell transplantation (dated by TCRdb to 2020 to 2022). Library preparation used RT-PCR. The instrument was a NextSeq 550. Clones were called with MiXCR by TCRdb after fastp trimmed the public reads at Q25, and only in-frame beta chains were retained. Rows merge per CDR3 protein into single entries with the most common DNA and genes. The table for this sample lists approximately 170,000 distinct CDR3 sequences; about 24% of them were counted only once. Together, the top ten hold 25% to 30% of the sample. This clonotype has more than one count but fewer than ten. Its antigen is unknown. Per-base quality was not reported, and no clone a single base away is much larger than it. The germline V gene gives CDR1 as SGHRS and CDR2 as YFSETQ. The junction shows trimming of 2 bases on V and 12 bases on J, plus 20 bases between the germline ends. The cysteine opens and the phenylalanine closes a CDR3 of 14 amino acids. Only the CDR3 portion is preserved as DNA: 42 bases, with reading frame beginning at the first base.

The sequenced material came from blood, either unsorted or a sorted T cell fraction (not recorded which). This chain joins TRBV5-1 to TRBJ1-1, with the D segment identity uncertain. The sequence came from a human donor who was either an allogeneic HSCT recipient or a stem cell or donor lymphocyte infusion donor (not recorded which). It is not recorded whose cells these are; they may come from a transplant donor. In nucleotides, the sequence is TGCGCCAGCAGCTTTGGCCGGGGAGGTAGGTGGCCTTTCTTT. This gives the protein CASSFGRGGRWPFF.